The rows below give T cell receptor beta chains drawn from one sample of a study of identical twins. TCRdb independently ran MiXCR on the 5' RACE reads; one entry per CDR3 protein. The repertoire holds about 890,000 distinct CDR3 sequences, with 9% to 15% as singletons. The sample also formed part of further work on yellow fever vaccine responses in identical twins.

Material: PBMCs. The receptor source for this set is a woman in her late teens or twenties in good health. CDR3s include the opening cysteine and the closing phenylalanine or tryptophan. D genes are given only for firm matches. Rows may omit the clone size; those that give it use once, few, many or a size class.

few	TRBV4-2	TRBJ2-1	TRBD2	CASSPMRHRLAGGEERYNEQFF	TGTGCCAGCAGCCCAATGCGCCATCGACTAGCGGGAGGGGAGGAGCGCTACAATGAGCAGTTCTTC
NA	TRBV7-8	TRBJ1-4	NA	CASSLGGGRLNEKLFF	TGTGCCAGCAGCTTAGGGGGGGGCAGGCTTAATGAAAAACTGTTTTTT
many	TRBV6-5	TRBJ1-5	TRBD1	CASSYGRGNQPQHF	TGTGCCAGCAGTTACGGCAGGGGGAATCAGCCCCAGCATTTT
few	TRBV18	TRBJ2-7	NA	CASSPMGISYEQYF	TGTGCCAGCTCACCAATGGGTATATCCTACGAGCAGTACTTC
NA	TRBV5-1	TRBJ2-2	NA	CASSLGALRPGELFF	TGCGCCAGCAGCTTGGGGGCATTAAGGCCCGGGGAGCTGTTTTTT
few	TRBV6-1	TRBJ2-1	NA	CASRVVGEQFF	TGTGCCAGCAGAGTGGTTGGTGAGCAGTTCTTC
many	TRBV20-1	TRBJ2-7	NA	CSANPLTGSLAYEQYF	TGCAGTGCTAACCCGCTAACAGGATCACTAGCCTACGAGCAGTACTTC
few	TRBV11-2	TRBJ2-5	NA	CASRFQGPETQYF	TGTGCCAGCAGATTCCAGGGTCCGGAGACCCAGTACTTC
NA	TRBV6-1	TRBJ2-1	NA	CASHPESSYNEQFF	TGTGCCAGCCACCCAGAAAGCTCCTACAATGAGCAGTTCTTC
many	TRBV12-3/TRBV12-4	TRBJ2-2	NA	CASRVGANLDTGELFF	TGTGCCAGCAGAGTCGGGGCCAATCTGGACACCGGGGAGCTGTTTTTT
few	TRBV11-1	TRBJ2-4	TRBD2	CASSLAGGSGRGSKNIQYF	TGTGCCAGCAGCTTAGCGGGGGGTTCCGGGAGGGGTTCCAAAAACATTCAGTACTTC